These T cell receptor beta chains were read from a single sample in a study of control samples from healthy donors and cancer patients. TCRdb's copy holds only in-frame clones and misses some; the assay was immunoSEQ multiplex PCR. Here the sample spans about 86,000 clones, approximately 91% being singletons. Specimen: PBMCs. These TCRs come from a woman between 50 and 59 years old with colorectal cancer. The CDR3 runs from the conserved cysteine through the conserved F or W.

V | CDR3
TRBV9 | CASSLTGTGNQPQHF
TRBV12-3/TRBV12-4 | CASTRDSNQPQHF
TRBV7-9 | CASSPSRGGNTDTQYF
TRBV28 | CASSPHLDRVRTEAFF
TRBV12-3/TRBV12-4 | CASRSTGNQPQHF
TRBV28 | CASSLNPGQAYSNQPQHF
TRBV6-2/TRBV6-3 | CASSPPRGQGTDTQYF
TRBV2 | CASSAQGAGNQPQHF
TRBV24-1 | CATSDPRRDRARYF
TRBV19 | CASSIRVLQPQHF
TRBV6-2/TRBV6-3 | CASSLPWLGTGELFF
TRBV6-5 | CASSYSGGPNTEAFF
TRBV7-2 | CASSLEGGRGYTF
TRBV3-1/TRBV3-2 | CASSQEREAFF
TRBV24-1 | CATSDFHYSNQPQHF
TRBV6-5 | CASSYNGETQYF
TRBV6-4 | CASSDSRGGANVLTF
TRBV12-5 | CASGTTSGGGQETQYF
TRBV6-2/TRBV6-3 | CASSDDGYSNQPQHF
TRBV12-3/TRBV12-4 | CASSSGTDTQYF
TRBV7-2 | CASSFDRANTGELFF
TRBV5-4 | CASSSTGVDYGYTF
TRBV28 | CASNGGGRNSPLHF
TRBV3-1/TRBV3-2 | CASSQNGQYTEAFF
TRBV7-3 | CASSVRDFNEQFF
TRBV30 | CAWRNGGGTEAFF
TRBV15 | CATSREVGRNTEAFF
TRBV19 | CASSEGQGGNQPQHF
TRBV7-2 | CASSLPGQGWYNSPLHF
TRBV19 | CASSFTGLSSYNEQFF
TRBV27 | CASSLEGEVNTDTQYF
TRBV5-1 | CASRGALANTGELFF
TRBV6-5 | CASSYRGLTNSPLHF
TRBV19 | CASGIGQDIYGYTF
TRBV6-2/TRBV6-3 | CASSKGQNTGELFF
TRBV6-4 | CASSDSGSDTQYF
TRBV2 | CASSRQGKGSPLHF
TRBV3-1/TRBV3-2 | CASSLPGQSTGTQYF
TRBV20-1 | CSASFTGANTEAFF
TRBV2 | CASSAARSGANVLTF
TRBV30 | CAWTNYRDTEAFF
TRBV14 | CASDQGANTEAFF
TRBV30 | CASAGGREETQYF
TRBV6-5 | CASSTGTGWAGELFF
TRBV28 | CASTLILGETQYF
TRBV5-6 | CASSLKRVRTDTQYF
TRBV7-7 | CASSPQTGNEQFF
TRBV10-2 | CASRSRGGGELFF
TRBV6-2/TRBV6-3 | CASSDGNGYTF
TRBV4-1 | CASSQDTAAGGYTF
TRBV24-1 | CATSDLRGGGRAVNEQFF
TRBV9 | CASSVEGGRRETQYF
TRBV7-2 | CASSLDRGNYGYTF
TRBV7-2 | CASSQQGARDSEAFF
TRBV19 | CASSGTGTPYNEQFF
TRBV5-1 | CASNSPGQGSNEQFF